The T cell receptor beta chain under discussion was sequenced for a study of T cells expressing NK-cell markers. Looked up from germline, CDR1 is MNHNS and CDR2 is SASEGT. There are 13 residues in the CDR3. TCRdb reprocessed the 5' RACE reads and stores each CDR3 protein as one record, lacking DNA. The sample has some 600,000 distinct CDR3 sequences. The sequenced material came from blood T cells: a sorted CD56 or NKG2C T cell subset, CD4+ or CD8+ T cells, or bulk PBMC T cells (not recorded which). This chain links TRBV6-1 with TRBJ2-7; TCRdb lists TRBD1, though no DNA is available to test this call. This clonotype was obtained from a man younger than 30 in good health. CDR3 residues: CASRRDAGREQYF.